These T cell receptor beta chains were read from a single sample in a study of cytomegalovirus exposure and HLA in healthy donors. Generated by immunoSEQ multiplex PCR, the TCRdb table keeps only in-frame clones and is missing some. In the table there are about 120,000 clones, over 60% of which are singletons. The sample consisted of PBMCs. The receptors originated from a woman in her thirties in good health and CMV-seronegative. CDR3s include the opening cysteine and the closing phenylalanine or tryptophan. A D gene is named only where the DNA matches it firmly. Size values are once, few and many counts, or a class for expanded clones, and some rows have none.

j_call | d_call | v_call | clone_size | cdr3_nt | cdr3_aa
TRBJ2-1 | TRBD2 | TRBV28 | few | TGTGCCAGCAGGAGACTAGCGAACTACAATGAGCAGTTCTTC | CASRRLANYNEQFF
TRBJ1-1 | NA | TRBV27 | NA | TGTGCCAGCAGTTTATCTCCCAAGAACACTGAAGCTTTCTTT | CASSLSPKNTEAFF
TRBJ2-2 | TRBD2 | TRBV10-1 | NA | TGCGCCAGCAGTGAGAACCTAGCGGCCACCATAGCCACCGGGGAGCTGTTTTTT | CASSENLAATIATGELFF
TRBJ1-1 | NA | TRBV28 | NA | TGTGCCAGCAGTTTGAGGGTCGGGAACACTGAAGCTTTCTTT | CASSLRVGNTEAFF
TRBJ2-1 | TRBD2 | TRBV25-1 | NA | TGTGCCAGCAGTGATTGGAGCGGGAGGAAGAATGAGCAGTTCTTC | CASSDWSGRKNEQFF
TRBJ2-7 | NA | TRBV6-5 | NA | TGTGCCAGCAGTTCTCCCTTACCCTTGACAGACTACGAGCAGTACTTC | CASSSPLPLTDYEQYF
TRBJ2-3 | NA | TRBV18 | NA | TGTGCCAGCTCACCACTTCTTCCGGAAACCGGGGAGGGCACAGATACGCAGTATTTT | CASSPLLPETGEGTDTQYF
TRBJ2-1 | TRBD1 | TRBV19 | once | TGTGCCAGTAGTATTGGACAGGTCAACTACAATGAGCAGTTCTTC | CASSIGQVNYNEQFF
TRBJ1-2 | TRBD1 | TRBV6-1 | few | TGTGCCAGCAGTGACCCTATGGGACAGGGGTATGGCTACACCTTC | CASSDPMGQGYGYTF
TRBJ2-1 | NA | TRBV29-1 | NA | TGCAGCGTTCGTATCACTAATGAGCAGTTCTTC | CSVRITNEQFF
TRBJ2-2 | NA | TRBV28 | NA | TGTGCCAGCAGTTCCGCCGGGACTTCGACCGGGGAGCTGTTTTTT | CASSSAGTSTGELFF
TRBJ2-1 | TRBD2 | TRBV7-9 | NA | TGTGCCAGCAGCTCCCGGGAGCGGGAGGGGTTCTTC | CASSSREREGFF
TRBJ2-7 | NA | TRBV27 | NA | TGTGCCAGCAGTATAGGGAGCTCCTACGAGCAGTACTTC | CASSIGSSYEQYF
TRBJ1-1 | NA | TRBV2 | NA | TGTGCCAGCAACCCGTATGGACAGCCGAACACTGAAGCTTTCTTT | CASNPYGQPNTEAFF
TRBJ1-1 | TRBD1 | TRBV28 | NA | TGTGCCAGCATTTACCTTCCAAACAGGGGAGGTCGGACTGAAGCTTTCTTT | CASIYLPNRGGRTEAFF
TRBJ1-1 | NA | TRBV6-4 | NA | TGTGCCAGCCCACGGCCAGGCCTGAACACTGAAGCTTTCTTT | CASPRPGLNTEAFF
TRBJ2-3 | NA | TRBV6-1 | NA | TGTGCCAGCAGTGATCTCACAGATACGCAGTATTTT | CASSDLTDTQYF
TRBJ2-3 | NA | TRBV28 | few | TGTGCCAGCAGTCGTCCACTAGGGAAAGTTCCCGATACGCAGTATTTT | CASSRPLGKVPDTQYF
TRBJ2-1 | NA | TRBV5-1 | few | TGCGCCAGCAGCCCGGAGGGGCACTGGGACAATGAGCAGTTCTTC | CASSPEGHWDNEQFF
TRBJ2-7 | TRBD1 | TRBV19 | few | TGTGCCACAAGACAGGGCTACGAGCAGTACTTC | CATRQGYEQYF